This T cell receptor (beta chain) was identified during a study of STAT5B mutations in CD4+ large granular lymphocyte leukemia. From germline, CDR1 is ENHRY and CDR2 SYGVKD. This CDR3 contains 16 residues. Trimming pared 5 bases from V and 8 bases from J, leaving 22 bases between. In the original processing: A productive frequency of 2.59 x 10-5 was the lowest detectable. The repertoire was sequenced with immunoSEQ multiplex PCR; TCRdb's copy has only in-frame clones and lacks some. D and trimming come from the DNA, and the V and J calls and clone size come from that table. The sample lists some 2,000 clones; 75% were seen once.

Source material: PBMCs. The receptor comes from a woman aged 70-85 years with CD4+ T-cell large granular lymphocyte leukemia. The V and J genes are TRBV10-3 and TRBJ2-1; D possibly corresponds to TRBD2 (5 bases). Here the CDR3 DNA reads TGTGCCATCAGTCCGGAGCGTGGAGGAGCTCACCATGAGCAGTTCTTC. As protein: CAISPERGGAHHEQFF.